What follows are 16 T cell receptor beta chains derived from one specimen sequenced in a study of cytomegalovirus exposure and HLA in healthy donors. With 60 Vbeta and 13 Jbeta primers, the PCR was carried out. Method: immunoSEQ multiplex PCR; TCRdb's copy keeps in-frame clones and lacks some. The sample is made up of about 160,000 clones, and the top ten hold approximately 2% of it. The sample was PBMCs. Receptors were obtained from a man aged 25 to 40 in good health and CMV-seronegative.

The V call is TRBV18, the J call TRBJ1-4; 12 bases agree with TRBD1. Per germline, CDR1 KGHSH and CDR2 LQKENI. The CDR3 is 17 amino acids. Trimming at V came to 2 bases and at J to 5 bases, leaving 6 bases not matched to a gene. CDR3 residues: CASSPGTGGAGNEKLFF. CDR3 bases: TGTGCCAGCTCACCAGGGACAGGGGGCGCCGGAAATGAAAAACTGTTTTTT. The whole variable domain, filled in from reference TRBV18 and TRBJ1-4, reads NAGVMQNPRHLVRRRGQEARLRCSPMKGHSHVYWYRQLPEEGLKFMVYLQKENIIDESGMPKERFSAEFPKEGPSILRIQQVVRGDSAAYFCASSPGTGGAGNEKLFFGSGTQLSVL.

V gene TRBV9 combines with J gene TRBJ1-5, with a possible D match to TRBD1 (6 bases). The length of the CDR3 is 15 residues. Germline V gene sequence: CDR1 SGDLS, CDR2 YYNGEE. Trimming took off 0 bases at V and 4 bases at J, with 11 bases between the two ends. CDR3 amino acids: CASSVEGRGNQPQHF. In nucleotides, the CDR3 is TGTGCCAGCAGCGTAGAGGGCAGGGGTAATCAGCCCCAGCATTTT. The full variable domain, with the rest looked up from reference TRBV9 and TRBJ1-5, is DSGVTQTPKHLITATGQRVTLRCSPRSGDLSVYWYQQSLDQGLQFLIQYYNGEERAKGNILERFSAQQFPDLHSELNLSSLELGDSALYFCASSVEGRGNQPQHFGDGTRLSIL.

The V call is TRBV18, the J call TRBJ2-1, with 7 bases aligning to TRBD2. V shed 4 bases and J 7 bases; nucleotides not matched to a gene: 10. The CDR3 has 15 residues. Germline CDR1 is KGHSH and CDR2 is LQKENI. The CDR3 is CASSLGLGTGNEQFF. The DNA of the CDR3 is TGTGCCAGCTCACTCGGACTAGGAACGGGGAATGAGCAGTTCTTC.

CDR3 DNA sequence: TGTGCCAGCAGCCCCGGAGGGTCTAACTACGAGCAGTACTTC. Its protein is CASSPGGSNYEQYF. J is TRBJ2-7 and V is TRBV11-3; maybe TRBD2 (6 bases). CDR3 length: 14 amino acids. The V end was cut by 5 bases, the J end by 3 bases, with 14 bases between. The V gene's germline CDR1 is SGHNT and CDR2 YENEEA.

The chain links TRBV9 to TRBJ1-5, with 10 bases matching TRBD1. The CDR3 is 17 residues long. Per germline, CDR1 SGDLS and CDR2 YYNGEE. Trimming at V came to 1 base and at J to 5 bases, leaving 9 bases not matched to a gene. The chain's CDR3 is CASSVFRTGGKDQPQHF. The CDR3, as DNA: TGTGCCAGCAGCGTATTTAGGACAGGGGGGAAGGATCAGCCCCAGCATTTT. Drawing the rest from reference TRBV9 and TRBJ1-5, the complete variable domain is DSGVTQTPKHLITATGQRVTLRCSPRSGDLSVYWYQQSLDQGLQFLIQYYNGEERAKGNILERFSAQQFPDLHSELNLSSLELGDSALYFCASSVFRTGGKDQPQHFGDGTRLSIL.

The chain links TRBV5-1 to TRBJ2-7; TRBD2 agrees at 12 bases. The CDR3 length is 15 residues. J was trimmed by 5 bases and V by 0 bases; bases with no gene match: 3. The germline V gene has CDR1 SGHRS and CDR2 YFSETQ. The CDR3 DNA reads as TGCGCCAGCAGCTTGGGGACTAGCGGGGCCGACGAGCAGTACTTC. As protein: CASSLGTSGADEQYF.

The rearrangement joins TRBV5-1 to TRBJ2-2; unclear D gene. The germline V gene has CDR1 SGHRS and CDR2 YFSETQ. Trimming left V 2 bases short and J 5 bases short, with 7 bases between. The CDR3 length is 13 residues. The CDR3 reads CASSFAGTGELFF. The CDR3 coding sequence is TGCGCCAGCAGCTTCGCCGGGACCGGGGAGCTGTTTTTT. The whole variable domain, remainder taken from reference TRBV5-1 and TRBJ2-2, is KAGVTQTPRYLIKTRGQQVTLSCSPISGHRSVSWYQQTPGQGLQFLFEYFSETQRNKGNFPGRFSGRQFSNSRSEMNVSTLELGDSALYLCASSFAGTGELFFGEGSRLTVL.

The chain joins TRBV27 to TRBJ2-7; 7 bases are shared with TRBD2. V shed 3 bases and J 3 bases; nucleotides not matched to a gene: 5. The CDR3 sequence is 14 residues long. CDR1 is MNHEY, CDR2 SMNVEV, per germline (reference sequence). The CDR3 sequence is CASSFRAGFYEQYF. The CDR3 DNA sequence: TGTGCCAGCAGTTTCAGAGCGGGGTTCTACGAGCAGTACTTC.

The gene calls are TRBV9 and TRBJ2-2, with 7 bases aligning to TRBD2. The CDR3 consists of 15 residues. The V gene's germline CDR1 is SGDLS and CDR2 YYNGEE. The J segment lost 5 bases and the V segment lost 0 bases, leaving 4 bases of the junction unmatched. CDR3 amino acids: CASSVGGRGTGELFF. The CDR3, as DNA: TGTGCCAGCAGCGTAGGCGGGAGAGGGACCGGGGAGCTGTTTTTT.

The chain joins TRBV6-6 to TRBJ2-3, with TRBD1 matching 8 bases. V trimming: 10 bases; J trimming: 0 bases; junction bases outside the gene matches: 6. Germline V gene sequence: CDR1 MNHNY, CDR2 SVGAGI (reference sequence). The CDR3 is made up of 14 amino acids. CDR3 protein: CATQRQGSTDTQYF. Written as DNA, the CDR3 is TGTGCCACCCAAAGACAGGGGAGCACAGATACGCAGTATTTT.

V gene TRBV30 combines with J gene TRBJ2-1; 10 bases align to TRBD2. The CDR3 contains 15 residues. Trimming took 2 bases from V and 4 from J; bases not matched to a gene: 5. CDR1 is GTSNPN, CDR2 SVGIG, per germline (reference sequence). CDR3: CAWSTLAGGYNEQFF. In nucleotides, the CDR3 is TGTGCCTGGAGTACTTTAGCGGGAGGATACAATGAGCAGTTCTTC.

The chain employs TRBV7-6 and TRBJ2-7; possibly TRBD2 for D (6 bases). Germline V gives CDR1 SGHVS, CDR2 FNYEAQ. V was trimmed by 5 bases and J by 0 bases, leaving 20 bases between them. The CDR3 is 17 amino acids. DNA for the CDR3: TGTGCCAGCAGCCCCCTCCTTAGCGGAGTCAGCTCCTACGAGCAGTACTTC. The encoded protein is CASSPLLSGVSSYEQYF.

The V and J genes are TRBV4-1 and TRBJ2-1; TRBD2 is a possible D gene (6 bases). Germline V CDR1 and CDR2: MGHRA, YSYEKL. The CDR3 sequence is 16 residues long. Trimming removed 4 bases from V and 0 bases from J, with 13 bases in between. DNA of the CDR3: TGCGCCAGCAGCCCGGGGGTAGCGCCCTCCTACAATGAGCAGTTCTTC. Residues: CASSPGVAPSYNEQFF.

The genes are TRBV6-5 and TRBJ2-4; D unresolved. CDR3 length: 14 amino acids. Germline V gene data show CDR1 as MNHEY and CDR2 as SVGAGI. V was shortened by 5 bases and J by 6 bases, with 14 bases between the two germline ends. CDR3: CASSPDLLGNIQYF. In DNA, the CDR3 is TGTGCCAGCAGTCCCGATCTACTCGGAAACATTCAGTACTTC.

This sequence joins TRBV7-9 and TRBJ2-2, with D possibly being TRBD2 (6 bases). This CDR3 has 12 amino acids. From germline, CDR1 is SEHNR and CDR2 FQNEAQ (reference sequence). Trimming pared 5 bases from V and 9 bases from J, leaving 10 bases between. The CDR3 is CASSLSGRELFF. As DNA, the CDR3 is TGTGCCAGCAGCCTAAGCGGGCGGGAGCTGTTTTTT.

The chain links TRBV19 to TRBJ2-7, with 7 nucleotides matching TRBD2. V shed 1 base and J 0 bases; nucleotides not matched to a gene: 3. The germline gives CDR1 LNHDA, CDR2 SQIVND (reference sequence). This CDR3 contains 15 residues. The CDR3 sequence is CASSIGAGSSYEQYF. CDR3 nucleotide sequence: TGTGCCAGTAGTATAGGAGCGGGGTCCTCCTACGAGCAGTACTTC.